This T cell receptor (beta chain) was recorded in a study of T cells after posttransplantation cyclophosphamide. Libraries were prepared by immunoSEQ multiplex PCR; TCRdb keeps only in-frame clonotypes and omits some of them. Here the sample spans more than 8,500 clones, approximately 89% being singletons. On the day of bone marrow donation, the related graft donor provided peripheral blood. Study findings and constraints: Tissue-infiltrating T cells from skin or gut overlapped little with blood T cells. Later post-transplant blood repertoires were often dominated by donor CD8+ memory clones. Recipient CMV seropositivity and CMV reactivation strongly tracked TRB clonality.

In its sample, this clone was seen a few times. Its antigen is currently unknown. J lost 6 bases, V lost 0 bases, and 5 bases had no gene match. There are 15 residues in the CDR3. CDR1 is SGHRS, CDR2 YFSETQ, per germline. This TCR derives from an older woman in good health, CMV-negative, and a related stem cell transplant donor. Sample: memory CD4+ T cells sorted from PBMCs. The chain employs TRBV5-1 and TRBJ2-1; 8 bases map to TRBD2. CDR3 nucleotide sequence: TGCGCCAGCAGCTTGGGGACTAGCTCCCCCAATGAGCAGTTCTTC. This translates into CASSLGTSSPNEQFF.